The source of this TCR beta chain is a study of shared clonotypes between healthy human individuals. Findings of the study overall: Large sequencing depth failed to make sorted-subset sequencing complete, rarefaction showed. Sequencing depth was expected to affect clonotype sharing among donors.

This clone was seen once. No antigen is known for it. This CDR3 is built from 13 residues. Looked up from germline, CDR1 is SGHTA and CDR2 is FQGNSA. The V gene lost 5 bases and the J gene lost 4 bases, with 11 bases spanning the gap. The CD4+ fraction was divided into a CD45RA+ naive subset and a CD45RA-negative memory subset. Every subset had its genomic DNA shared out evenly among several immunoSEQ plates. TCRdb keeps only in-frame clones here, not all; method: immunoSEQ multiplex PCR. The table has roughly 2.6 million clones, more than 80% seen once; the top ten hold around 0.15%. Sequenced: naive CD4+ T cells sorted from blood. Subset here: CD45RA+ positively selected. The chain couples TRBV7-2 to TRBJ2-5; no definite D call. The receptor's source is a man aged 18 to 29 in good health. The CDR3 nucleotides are TGTGCCAGCAGCCCCAGGAATACAGAGACCCAGTACTTC. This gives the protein CASSPRNTETQYF.